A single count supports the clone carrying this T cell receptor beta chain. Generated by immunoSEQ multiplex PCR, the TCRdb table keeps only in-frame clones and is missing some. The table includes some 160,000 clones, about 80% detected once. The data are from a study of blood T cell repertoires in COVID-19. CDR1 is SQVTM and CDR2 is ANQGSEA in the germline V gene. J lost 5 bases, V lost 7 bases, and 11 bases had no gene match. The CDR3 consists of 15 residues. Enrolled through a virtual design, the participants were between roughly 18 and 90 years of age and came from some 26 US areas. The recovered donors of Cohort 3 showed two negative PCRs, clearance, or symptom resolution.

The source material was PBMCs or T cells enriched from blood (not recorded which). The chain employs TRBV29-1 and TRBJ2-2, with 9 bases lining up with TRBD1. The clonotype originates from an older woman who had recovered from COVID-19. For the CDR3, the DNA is TGCAGCGCCTGCCACGGGACAGGGTTGACCGGGGAGCTGTTTTTT. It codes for CSACHGTGLTGELFF.